The clone carrying this T cell receptor beta chain turned up a few times. The sample holds other DNA sequences that translate to the same CDR3. All of the isolated RNA was reverse transcribed, so expressed TCRB transcripts were sequenced. The data were produced by immunoSEQ multiplex PCR, yet TCRdb's version contains in-frame clones alone and is incomplete. The data hold 850,000 to 900,000 clones, with 15% to 20% observed a single time. The CDR3 contains 14 residues. The V segment lost 5 bases and the J segment 5 bases; nucleotides outside the gene matches: 6. Germline V CDR1 and CDR2: MNHEY, SMNVEV (reference sequence). These data come from a study of beta chain features in type 1 diabetes.

Input material: naive CD4+ T cells from blood. The chain links TRBV27 to TRBJ2-3; 8 bases match TRBD2. The TCR comes from a woman between 18 and 30 years old in good health. CDR3 nucleotide sequence: TGTGCCAGCAGTGGTCGGGAGGGCCGAGATACGCAGTATTTT. It specifies CASSGREGRDTQYF.